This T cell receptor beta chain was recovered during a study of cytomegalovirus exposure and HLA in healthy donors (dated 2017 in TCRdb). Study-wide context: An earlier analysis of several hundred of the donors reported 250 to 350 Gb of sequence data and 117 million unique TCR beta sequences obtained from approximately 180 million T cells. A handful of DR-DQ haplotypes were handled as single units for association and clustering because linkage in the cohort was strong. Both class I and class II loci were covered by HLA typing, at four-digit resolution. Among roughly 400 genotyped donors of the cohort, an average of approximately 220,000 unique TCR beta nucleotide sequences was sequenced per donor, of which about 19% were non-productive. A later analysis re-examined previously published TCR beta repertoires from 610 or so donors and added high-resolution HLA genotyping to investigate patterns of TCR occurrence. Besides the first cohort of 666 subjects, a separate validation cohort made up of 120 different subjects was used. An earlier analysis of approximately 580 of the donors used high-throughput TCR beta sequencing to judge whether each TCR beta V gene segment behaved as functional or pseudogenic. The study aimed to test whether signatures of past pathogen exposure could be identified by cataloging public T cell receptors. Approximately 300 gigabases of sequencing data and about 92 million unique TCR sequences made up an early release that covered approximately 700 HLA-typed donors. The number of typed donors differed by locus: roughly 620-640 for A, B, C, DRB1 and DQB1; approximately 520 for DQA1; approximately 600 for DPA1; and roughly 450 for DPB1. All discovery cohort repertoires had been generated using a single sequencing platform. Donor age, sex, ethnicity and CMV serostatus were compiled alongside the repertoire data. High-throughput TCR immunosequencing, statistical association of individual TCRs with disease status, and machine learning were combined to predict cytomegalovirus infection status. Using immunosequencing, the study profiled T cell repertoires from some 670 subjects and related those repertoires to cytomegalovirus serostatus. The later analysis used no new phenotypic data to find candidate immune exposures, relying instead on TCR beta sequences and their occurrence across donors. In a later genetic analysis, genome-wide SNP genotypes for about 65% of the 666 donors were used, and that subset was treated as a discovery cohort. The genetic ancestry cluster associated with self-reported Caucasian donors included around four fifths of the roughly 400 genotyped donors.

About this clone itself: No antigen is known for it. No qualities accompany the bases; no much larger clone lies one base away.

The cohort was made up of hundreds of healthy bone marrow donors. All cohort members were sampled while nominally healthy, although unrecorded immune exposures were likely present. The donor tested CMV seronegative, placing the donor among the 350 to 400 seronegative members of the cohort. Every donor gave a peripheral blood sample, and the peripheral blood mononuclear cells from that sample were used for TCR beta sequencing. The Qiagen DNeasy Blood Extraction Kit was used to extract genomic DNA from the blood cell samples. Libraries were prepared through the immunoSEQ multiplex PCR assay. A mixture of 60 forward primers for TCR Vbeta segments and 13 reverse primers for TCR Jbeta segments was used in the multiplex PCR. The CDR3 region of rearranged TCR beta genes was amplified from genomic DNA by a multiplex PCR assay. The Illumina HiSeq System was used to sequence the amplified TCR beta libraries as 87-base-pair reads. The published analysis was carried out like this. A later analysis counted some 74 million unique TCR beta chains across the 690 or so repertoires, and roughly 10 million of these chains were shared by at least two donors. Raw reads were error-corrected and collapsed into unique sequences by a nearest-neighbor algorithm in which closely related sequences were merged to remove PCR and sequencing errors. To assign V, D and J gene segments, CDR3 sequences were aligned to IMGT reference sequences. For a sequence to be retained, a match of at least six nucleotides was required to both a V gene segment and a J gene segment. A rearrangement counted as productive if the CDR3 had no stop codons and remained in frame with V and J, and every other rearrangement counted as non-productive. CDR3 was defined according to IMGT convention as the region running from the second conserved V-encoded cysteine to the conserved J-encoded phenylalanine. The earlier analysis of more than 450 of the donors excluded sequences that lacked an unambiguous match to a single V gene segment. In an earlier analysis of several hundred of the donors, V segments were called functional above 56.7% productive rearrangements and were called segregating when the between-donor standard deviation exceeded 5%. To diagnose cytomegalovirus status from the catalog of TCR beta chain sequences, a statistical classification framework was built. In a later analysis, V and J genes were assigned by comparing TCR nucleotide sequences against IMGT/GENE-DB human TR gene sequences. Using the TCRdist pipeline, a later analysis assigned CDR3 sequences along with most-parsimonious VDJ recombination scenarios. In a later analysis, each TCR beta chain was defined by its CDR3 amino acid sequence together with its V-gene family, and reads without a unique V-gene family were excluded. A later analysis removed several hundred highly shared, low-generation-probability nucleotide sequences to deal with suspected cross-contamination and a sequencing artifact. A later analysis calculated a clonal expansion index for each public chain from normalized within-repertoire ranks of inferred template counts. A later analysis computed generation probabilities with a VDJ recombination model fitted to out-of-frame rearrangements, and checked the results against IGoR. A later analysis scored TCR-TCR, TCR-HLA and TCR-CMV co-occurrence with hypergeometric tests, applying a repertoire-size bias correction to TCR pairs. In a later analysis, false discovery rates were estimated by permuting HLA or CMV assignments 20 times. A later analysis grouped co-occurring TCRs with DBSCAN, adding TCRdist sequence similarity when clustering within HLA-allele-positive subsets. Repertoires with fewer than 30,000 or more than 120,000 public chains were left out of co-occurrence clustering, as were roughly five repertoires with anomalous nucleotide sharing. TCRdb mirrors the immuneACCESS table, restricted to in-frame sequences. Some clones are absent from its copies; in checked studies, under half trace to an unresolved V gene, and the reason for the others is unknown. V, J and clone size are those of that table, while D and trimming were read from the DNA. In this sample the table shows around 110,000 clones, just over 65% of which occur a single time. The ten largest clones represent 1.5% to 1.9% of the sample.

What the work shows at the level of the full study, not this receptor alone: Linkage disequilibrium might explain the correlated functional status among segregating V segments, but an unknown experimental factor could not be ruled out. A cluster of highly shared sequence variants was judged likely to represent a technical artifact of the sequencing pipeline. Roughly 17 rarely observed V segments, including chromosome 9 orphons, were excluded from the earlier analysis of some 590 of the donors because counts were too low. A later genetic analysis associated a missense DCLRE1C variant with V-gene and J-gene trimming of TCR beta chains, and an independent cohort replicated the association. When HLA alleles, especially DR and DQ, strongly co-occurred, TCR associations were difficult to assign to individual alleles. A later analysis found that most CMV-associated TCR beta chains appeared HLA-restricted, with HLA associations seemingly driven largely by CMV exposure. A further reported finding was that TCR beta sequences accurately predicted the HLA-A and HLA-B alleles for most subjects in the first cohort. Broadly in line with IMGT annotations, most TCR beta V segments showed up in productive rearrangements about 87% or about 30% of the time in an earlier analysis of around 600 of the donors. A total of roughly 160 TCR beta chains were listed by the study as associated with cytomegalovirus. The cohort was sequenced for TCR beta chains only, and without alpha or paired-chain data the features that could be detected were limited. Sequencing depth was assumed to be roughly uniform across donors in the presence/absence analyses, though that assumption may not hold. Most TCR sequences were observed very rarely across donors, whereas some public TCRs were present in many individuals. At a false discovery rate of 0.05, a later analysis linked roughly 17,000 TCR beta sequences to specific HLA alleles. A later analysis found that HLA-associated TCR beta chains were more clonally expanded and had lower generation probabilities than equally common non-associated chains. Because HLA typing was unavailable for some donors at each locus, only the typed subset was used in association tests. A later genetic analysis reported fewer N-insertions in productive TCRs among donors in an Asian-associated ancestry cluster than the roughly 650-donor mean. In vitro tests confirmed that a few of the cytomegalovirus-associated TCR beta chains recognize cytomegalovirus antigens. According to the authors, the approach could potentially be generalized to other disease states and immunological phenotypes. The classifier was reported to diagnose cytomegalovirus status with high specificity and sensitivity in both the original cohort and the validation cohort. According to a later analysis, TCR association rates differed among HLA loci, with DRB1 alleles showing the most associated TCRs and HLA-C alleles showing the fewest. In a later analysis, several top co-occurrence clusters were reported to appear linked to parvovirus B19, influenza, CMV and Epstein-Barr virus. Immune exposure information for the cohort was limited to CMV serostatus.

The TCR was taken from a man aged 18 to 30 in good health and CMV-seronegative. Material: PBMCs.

The bases are TGTGCCAGCAGCCCCTGGGGGAGCGGGGCAACCCAAGAGACCCAGTACTTC. This sequence encodes CASSPWGSGATQETQYF. The chain is encoded by TRBV28 joined to TRBJ2-5, with 7 middle bases fitting TRBD2. CDR1 and CDR2, per the germline V gene, are MDHEN and SYDVKM. Unmatched junction bases come to 14, with V trimmed by 6 bases and J by 1 base. From cysteine to phenylalanine, the CDR3 is 17 amino acids long. Only the CDR3 part of the read is kept: 51 bases, read in frame from the first base. When the CDR3 is completed using the reference TRBV28 and TRBJ2-5 genes on either side, the full variable domain is DVKVTQSSRYLVKRTGEKVFLECVQDMDHENMFWYRQDPGLGLRLIYFSYDVKMKEKGDIPEGYSVSREKKERFSLILESASTNQTSMYLCASSPWGSGATQETQYFGPGTRLLVL.